The 30 T cell receptor beta chains given below trace back to one sample, sequenced in a study of T cells in women clearing cervical HPV infection. Sequencing used immunoSEQ multiplex PCR; TCRdb keeps in-frame clones, though not all of them. Here the sample table reports under 45,000 clones. Material for sequencing was blood buffy coat. Source of these receptors: a woman aged 18 to 75 with a cervical HPV16 infection that either progressed to CIN3+ or cleared (not recorded which).

The sequenced CDR3 bases are TGCAGTGCTGGCCCCACCTTCAAGGTTAGCAATCAGCCG. As protein: CSAGPTFKVSNQP. The full CDR3 is CSAGPTFKVSNQPQYF. The chain couples TRBV20-1 to TRBJ2-3; no firm D call. The read comes to an end 3 residues before the CDR3 does, leaving the germline J gene to fill in the end. Per germline, CDR1 DFQATT and CDR2 SNEGSKA (reference sequence). The CDR3 is 16 residues long.

A word on this clone: The CDR3 end falls 3 residues outside the read, so it is completed with the germline J gene. The chain couples TRBV6-1 to TRBJ1-5; a possible D gene is TRBD1 (5 bases). The CDR3 contains 13 residues. Between the trimmed V and J ends, which lost 3 bases and 9 bases, there was a span of 12 bases. CDR1 is MNHNS, CDR2 SASEGT, per germline. The part of the CDR3 DNA that was read is TGTGCCAGCAGTGACGGGGGACGCCCGCCC. It translates to CASSDGGRPP. The complete CDR3 reads CASSDGGRPPQHF.

Remarks on this clone: The CDR3 goes on 3 residues after the read ends, and that part is filled in from the germline J gene. The chain employs TRBV20-1 and TRBJ2-5; D not resolved. The CDR3 sequence is 14 residues long. The V gene's germline CDR1 is DFQATT and CDR2 SNEGSKA (reference sequence). Trimming cost V 1 base and J 5 bases, with 14 bases left between them. Partial CDR3 DNA: TGCAGTGCTAGAGGACTCGAACTTCGGGAGACC. Translated: CSARGLELRET. The full CDR3 protein is CSARGLELRETQYF.

Concerning this clone itself: The read stops 3 residues short of the end of the CDR3; the missing end is completed from the germline J gene. The chain couples TRBV19 to TRBJ1-5; no clear D gene. CDR3 length equals 15 residues. CDR1 is LNHDA, CDR2 SQIVND, per germline (reference sequence). Deletions cut 4 bases from V and 1 base from J, with 11 bases between. CDR3 region: CASSRPSASNQPQHF. CDR3 bases read: TGTGCCAGTAGTAGGCCCAGCGCGAGCAATCAGCCC.

Worth noting for this clone: The read finishes 3 residues shy of the CDR3 end, and the germline J gene is used to complete it. The chain uses TRBV7-8 and TRBJ2-6; 10 nucleotides match TRBD1. Trimming at V came to 5 bases and at J to 2 bases, leaving 9 bases not matched to a gene. This CDR3 contains 18 residues. Germline CDR1 and CDR2: SGHVS and FQNEAQ. The chain's CDR3 is CASSLRDRGATGANVLTF. The CDR3 bases that were read are TGTGCCAGCAGCCTACGGGACAGGGGAGCGACTGGGGCCAACGTC.

As concerns this clone: Sequencing ends 3 residues short of the CDR3 end; the germline J gene provides the rest. The rearrangement uses TRBV4-2 and TRBJ2-2; TRBD2 matches 9 bases. Trimming removed 0 bases from V and 3 bases from J; junction bases left unmatched: 5. The germline CDR1 and CDR2 sequences are LGHNA and YNFKEQ. The CDR3 runs 17 residues. The CDR3 sequence is CASSQEVAGEYTGELFF. The part of the CDR3 DNA that was read is TGTGCCAGCAGCCAAGAAGTAGCGGGGGAGTACACCGGGGAG.

Worth noting for this clone: The observed sequence ends 3 residues before the CDR3 terminus, with the missing tail filled in from the germline J gene. The V and J genes are TRBV7-2 and TRBJ1-6; D remains unclear. The V end was cut by 5 bases, the J end by 7 bases, with 15 bases between. Germline V gene sequence: CDR1 SGHTA, CDR2 FQGNSA. This CDR3 is 15 amino acids long. This CDR3 reads CASSPGPSGNSPLHF. The CDR3 DNA, read in part, is TGTGCCAGCAGCCCCGGGCCAAGCGGGAATTCACCC.

For this clone: Read sequence stops 3 residues before the CDR3 end, and the germline J gene provides the missing end. The chain has TRBV5-1 and TRBJ2-7; 11 positions match TRBD2. This CDR3 has 15 amino acids. Germline-derived CDR1 and CDR2 are SGHRS and YFSETQ. V gave up 4 bases and J gave up 4 bases; unmatched junction bases: 7. The CDR3 here is CASSGPLAGDYEQYF. CDR3 DNA, as far as it was read: TGCGCCAGCAGCGGCCCACTAGCGGGGGATTACGAG. The full variable domain, completed using reference TRBV5-1 and TRBJ2-7, is KAGVTQTPRYLIKTRGQQVTLSCSPISGHRSVSWYQQTPGQGLQFLFEYFSETQRNKGNFPGRFSGRQFSNSRSEMNVSTLELGDSALYLCASSGPLAGDYEQYFGPGTRLTVT.

In regard to this clone: The CDR3 extends 3 residues past the end of the read, so its final part is completed from the germline J gene. The chain employs TRBV5-6 and TRBJ2-3, with a tentative D call TRBD1 (6 bases). V dropped 4 bases and J dropped 8 bases, with 14 bases sitting between them. Germline lookup yields CDR1 SGHDT and CDR2 YYEEEE. There are 13 residues in the CDR3. This chain's CDR3 is CASSLGTRGTQYF. The sequenced part of the CDR3 DNA is TGTGCCAGCAGCCTCGGGACACGAGGTACG.

Comments on this clone: With the read ending 3 residues before the CDR3 end, the germline J gene is used to fill in that end. V is TRBV2 and J is TRBJ2-1, with D possibly matching TRBD1 (5 bases). Germline CDR1 is SNHLY and CDR2 is FYNNEI. The CDR3 is made up of 12 amino acids. With 6 bases removed from V and 5 bases from J, the gap between germline ends came to 8 bases. CDR3 residues: CASRGDNNEQFF. The DNA read from the CDR3 is TGTGCCAGCAGAGGGGATAACAATGAG.

Regarding this clone: The read terminates 3 residues before the CDR3 end, so the remaining end is supplied by the germline J gene. The V gene is TRBV11-2, the J gene TRBJ2-1; D gene ambiguous. The germline V and J ends were trimmed by 1 base and 1 base, with 5 bases remaining between them. The germline gives CDR1 SGHAT, CDR2 FQNNGV. The CDR3 length is 14 residues. The CDR3 spells CASSLVISYNEQFF. The covered CDR3 bases are TGTGCCAGCAGCTTAGTTATATCCTACAATGAG. The whole variable domain, filled in from reference TRBV11-2 and TRBJ2-1, reads EAGVAQSPRYKIIEKRQSVAFWCNPISGHATLYWYQQILGQGPKLLIQFQNNGVVDDSQLPKDRFSAERLKGVDSTLKIQPAKLEDSAVYLCASSLVISYNEQFFGPGTRLTVL.

Worth noting for this clone: The read finishes 3 residues shy of the CDR3 end, and the germline J gene is used to complete it. The rearrangement links TRBV20-1 to TRBJ2-1; TRBD2 matches 11 bases. Germline CDR1 reads DFQATT; CDR2 reads SNEGSKA (reference sequence). Losses at the gene ends were 5 bases for V and 4 bases for J; bases not matched to a gene: 4. CDR3 size: 14 residues. This chain's CDR3 is CSAQGLADYNEQFF. The DNA read from the CDR3 is TGCAGTGCTCAGGGACTAGCGGATTACAATGAG.

The part of the CDR3 DNA that was read is TGTGCCAGCAGCTTAGGCCGGGGGGCGGGAAACATT. Translating gives CASSLGRGAGNI. The full CDR3 reads CASSLGRGAGNIQYF. This chain links TRBV11-2 with TRBJ2-4, with D possibly being TRBD2 (7 bases). Coverage ceases 3 residues before the CDR3 finishes, and the germline J gene fills in the end. This CDR3 contains 15 residues. Germline values: CDR1 SGHAT, CDR2 FQNNGV. With 1 base removed from V and 6 bases from J, the gap between germline ends came to 13 bases.

For this clone: Read data end 3 residues before the CDR3 end; the end is taken from the germline J gene. The J gene is TRBJ1-1, the V gene TRBV15; 9 bases line up with TRBD1. The CDR3 covers 16 residues. V lost 3 bases, J lost 6 bases, and 11 bases stayed unmatched. CDR1 is LNHNV and CDR2 is YYDKDF in the germline V gene (reference sequence). The sequenced part of the CDR3 DNA is TGTGCCACCAGCAGGTATGGGACAGGGTCAGCAGCTGAA. Translating gives CATSRYGTGSAAE. The full CDR3 sequence reads CATSRYGTGSAAEAFF. The full variable domain, its missing parts supplied by reference TRBV15 and TRBJ1-1, is DAMVIQNPRYQVTQFGKPVTLSCSQTLNHNVMYWYQQKSSQAPKLLFHYYDKDFNNEADTPDNFQSRRPNTSFCFLDIRSPGLGDTAMYLCATSRYGTGSAAEAFFGQGTRLTVV.

A word on this clone: The sequenced fragment ends 3 residues before the CDR3 boundary, so the rest is inferred from the germline J gene. The chain joins TRBV19 to TRBJ2-3, with D maybe TRBD1 (5 bases). The CDR3 is 14 residues long. CDR1 and CDR2 (germline): LNHDA, SQIVND (reference sequence). CDR3 protein: CASSKQDYQETQYF. The part of the CDR3 DNA that was read is TGTGCCAGTAGTAAACAGGATTACCAAGAGACG.

As to this clone: From the germline J gene comes the end of the CDR3, since the read stops 3 residues before it. V gene TRBV2 combines with J gene TRBJ2-1; D may be TRBD2 (7 bases). The germline CDR1 and CDR2 sequences are SNHLY and FYNNEI. Trimming took off 3 bases at V and 2 bases at J, with 11 bases between the two ends. The CDR3 runs to 15 residues. CDR3 region: CASSEVRGPYNEQFF. CDR3 DNA, as far as it was read: TGTGCCAGCAGTGAGGTGCGGGGGCCCTACAATGAG.

About this clone itself: The CDR3 is cut off 3 residues early in the read; its end comes from the germline J gene. This chain joins TRBV6-2 or TRBV6-3 and TRBJ2-5; tentative D call: TRBD1 (6 bases). Germline lookup yields CDR1 MNHEY and CDR2 SVGEGT. The CDR3 consists of 15 residues. V was cut by 3 bases and J by 1 base, with 12 bases left in between. Partial CDR3 DNA: TGTGCCAGCAGTTATTGGGGGCGCAGCCAAGAGACC. Protein: CASSYWGRSQET. The entire CDR3 sequence reads CASSYWGRSQETQYF.

Concerning this clone: Read sequence stops 3 residues before the CDR3 end, and the germline J gene provides the missing end. The V gene is TRBV7-3, the J gene TRBJ2-7; 8 positions agree with TRBD2. The CDR3 totals 13 residues. The V gene end was trimmed by 6 bases and the J gene end by 3 bases; junction bases not matched to a gene: 4. Germline V gene data show CDR1 as SGHTA and CDR2 as FQGTGA. The CDR3: CASSFSGDYEQYF. The covered CDR3 bases are TGTGCCAGCAGTTTTAGCGGGGACTACGAG.

Concerning this clone: Read sequence stops 3 residues before the CDR3 end, and the germline J gene provides the missing end. The J gene is TRBJ1-1, the V gene TRBV7-3; the D gene is possibly TRBD1 (6 bases). The germline V gene encodes CDR1 SGHTA and CDR2 FQGTGA. The CDR3 spans 16 residues. Between the trimmed V and J ends, which lost 5 bases and 5 bases, there was a span of 21 bases. CDR3 in amino acids: CASSLLGGAGRTEAFF. The sequenced part of the CDR3 DNA is TGTGCCAGCAGCCTGCTTGGGGGGGCGGGCAGAACTGAA.

Notes on this clone: The observed sequence ends 3 residues before the CDR3 terminus, with the missing tail filled in from the germline J gene. The chain recombines TRBV6-1 with TRBJ1-5, with D possibly TRBD1 on 6 matching bases. The ends were cut back, 0 bases at V and 4 bases at J, with 13 bases in the middle. Per germline, CDR1 MNHNS and CDR2 SASEGT. The length of the CDR3 is 16 residues. Partial CDR3 DNA: TGTGCCAGCAGTGAAGCCTGGGCCAGGGGAAATCAGCCC. Encoded protein: CASSEAWARGNQP. Given in full, the CDR3 is CASSEAWARGNQPQHF.

Concerning this clone itself: One end of the junction is discordant with germline, which a read error may explain. The read gets to within 3 residues of the CDR3 end, and the germline J gene fills in the rest. The chain combines TRBV6-1 with TRBJ2-1; 7 bases are a match to TRBD1. CDR1 is MNHNS, CDR2 SASEGT, per germline. There are 15 residues in the CDR3. The part of the CDR3 DNA that was read is TGTGCCAGCACTGAAACAGGGGACGCTTACAATGAG. Protein product: CASTETGDAYNE. The entire CDR3 sequence reads CASTETGDAYNEQFF.

As concerns this clone: Read coverage stops 3 residues before the CDR3 terminus; the germline J gene supplies the remainder. The V and J genes are TRBV6-1 and TRBJ2-1; 10 bases line up with TRBD2. This CDR3 has 16 residues. CDR1 is MNHNS and CDR2 is SASEGT in the germline V gene. J was trimmed by 4 bases and V by 1 base; bases with no gene match: 4. CDR3 sequence reads: CASSEGAGGRYNEQFF. The CDR3 DNA, read in part, is TGTGCCAGCAGTGAAGGAGCGGGAGGGCGGTACAATGAG.

Details on this clone: The read gets to within 3 residues of the CDR3 end, and the germline J gene fills in the rest. The chain joins TRBV11-3 to TRBJ1-1, with D perhaps matching TRBD1 (5 bases). CDR3 length: 13 residues. Germline lookup yields CDR1 SGHNT and CDR2 YENEEA. The CDR3 protein is CASSLTMGRRAFF. Incomplete CDR3 DNA: TGTGCCAGCAGCTTAACAATGGGGCGTCGG.

Turning to this clone: From the germline J gene comes the end of the CDR3, since the read stops 3 residues before it. This rearrangement joins TRBV6-2 or TRBV6-3 to TRBJ1-1; 7 nucleotides agree with TRBD1. The CDR3 spans 15 residues. After removal of 6 bases from V and 3 bases from J, the junction contained 10 bases not matched to a gene. Germline CDR1 reads MNHEY; CDR2 reads SVGEGT. The CDR3 sequence: CASRADRNRDTEAFF. The DNA read from the CDR3 is TGTGCCAGCAGGGCGGACAGGAACAGAGACACTGAA.

A word on this clone: The sequenced fragment ends 3 residues before the CDR3 boundary, so the rest is inferred from the germline J gene. The chain links TRBV11-1 to TRBJ2-7, with unresolved D. This CDR3 has 11 residues. Trimming pared 4 bases from V and 1 base from J, leaving 2 bases between. CDR1 and CDR2 from the germline V gene are SGHAT and FQDESV (reference sequence). The covered CDR3 bases are TGTGCCAGCAGCTCGTCCTACGAG. Amino acid sequence: CASSSSYE. The entire CDR3 is CASSSSYEQYF.

On this clone itself: The read comes to an end 3 residues before the CDR3 does, leaving the germline J gene to fill in the end. The chain links TRBV5-4 to TRBJ2-2; no firm D call. V was cut by 4 bases and J by 3 bases, with 4 bases left in between. The germline gives CDR1 SGHNT, CDR2 YYREEE (reference sequence). This CDR3 has 12 residues. The CDR3 loop is CASSPYTGELFF. The CDR3 bases that were read are TGTGCCAGCAGCCCGTACACCGGGGAG.

As to this clone: The sequence runs out 3 residues before the end of the CDR3; the remainder is reconstructed from the germline J gene. The genes are TRBV7-9 and TRBJ1-5; D might be TRBD1 (5 bases). The germline CDR1 and CDR2 sequences are SEHNR and FQNEAQ (reference sequence). The CDR3 is 14 residues long. The V end lost 3 bases, the J end lost 6 bases, and 12 bases lay between the germline ends. The sequenced CDR3 bases are TGTGCCAGCAGCTTTTCAGGTGGGGCTCAGCCC. Residues: CASSFSGGAQP. In full, the CDR3 is CASSFSGGAQPQHF.

Regarding this clone: Read coverage stops 3 residues before the CDR3 terminus; the germline J gene supplies the remainder. The chain has TRBV19 and TRBJ2-1, with D perhaps matching TRBD2 (6 bases). In germline, CDR1 is LNHDA, CDR2 SQIVND (reference sequence). CDR3 length equals 18 residues. Trimming pared 10 bases from V and 2 bases from J, leaving 27 bases between. The CDR3 DNA, read in part, is TGTGCCACCTCTAGGAGGGCGGTAGCGGACTATGCCTACAATGAG. Its translation: CATSRRAVADYAYNE. The complete CDR3 reads CATSRRAVADYAYNEQFF.

Details on this clone: The read comes to an end 3 residues before the CDR3 does, leaving the germline J gene to fill in the end. V and J are TRBV19 and TRBJ2-2; 7 bases agree with TRBD2. The trim removed 6 bases at V and 6 bases at J, leaving 1 base unmatched. Germline V gene data show CDR1 as LNHDA and CDR2 as SQIVND (reference sequence). The CDR3 extends over 12 amino acids. CDR3 amino acids: CASRGGAGELFF. The part of the CDR3 DNA that was read is TGTGCCAGTAGGGGAGGGGCCGGGGAG.

Concerning this clone: From the germline J gene comes the end of the CDR3, since the read stops 3 residues before it. The genes are TRBV19 and TRBJ2-7, with 7 bases that match TRBD1. Trimming at V came to 1 base and at J to 6 bases, leaving 6 bases not matched to a gene. The germline gives CDR1 LNHDA, CDR2 SQIVND (reference sequence). CDR3 length: 14 residues. The CDR3 sequence is CASSIARGPGEQYF. The DNA read from the CDR3 is TGTGCCAGTAGTATAGCGAGGGGGCCGGGCGAG.